These 30 T cell receptor beta chains were all obtained from the same sample, sequenced in a study of Ad26.COV2.S vaccination and SARS-CoV-2 variants. The repertoire was sequenced with immunoSEQ multiplex PCR; TCRdb's copy has only in-frame clones and lacks some. This sample carries some 390,000 clones, around 91% of them seen once, and the ten largest clones take approximately 1.9%. Treatment specified: about 20 received Ad26.COV2.S at low or high dose, single or two shots; about 5 received placebo; per-sample allocation not given. Specimens were obtained on day 63 following the first vaccine or placebo injection. Sequences were derived from peripheral blood, sampled in a trial of Ad26.COV2.S vaccine versus placebo. The receptors here all came from a person aged 18-65 years who received the Ad26.COV2.S COVID-19 vaccine or a placebo.

The chain joins TRBV28 to TRBJ1-6; the D is unclear. The CDR3 length is 15 residues. Germline CDR1 and CDR2: MDHEN and SYDVKM. Trimming left V 5 bases short and J 0 bases short, with 8 bases between. The CDR3 nucleotides read TGTGCCAGCAGTGACCTGGGCTCCTATAATTCACCCCTCCACTTT. It codes for CASSDLGSYNSPLHF.

The chain couples TRBV7-9 to TRBJ2-1; the match to TRBD2 covers 10 bases. Germline CDR1 SEHNR, CDR2 FQNEAQ (reference sequence). CDR3 length equals 14 residues. J was trimmed by 6 bases and V by 3 bases; bases with no gene match: 2. CDR3 residues: CASSFSGRFNEQFF. The DNA for the CDR3 is TGTGCCAGCAGCTTTAGCGGGAGGTTCAATGAGCAGTTCTTC.

The chain links TRBV29-1 to TRBJ1-4, with TRBD1 matching 9 bases. The CDR3 consists of 13 residues. Germline-derived CDR1 and CDR2 are SQVTM and ANQGSEA. After removal of 3 bases from V and 4 bases from J, the junction contained 0 bases not matched to a gene. As DNA, the CDR3 is TGCAGCGTTGAGGGACAGGGTAATGAAAAACTGTTTTTT. This gives the protein CSVEGQGNEKLFF. Full variable domain (remainder filled in from reference TRBV29-1 and TRBJ1-4): SAVISQKPSRDICQRGTSLTIQCQVDSQVTMMFWYRQQPGQSLTLIATANQGSEATYESGFVIDKFPISRPNLTFSTLTVSNMSPEDSSIYLCSVEGQGNEKLFFGSGTQLSVL.

The chain combines TRBV3-1 (or the pseudogene TRBV3-2) with TRBJ1-4; D uncertain. Looked up from germline, CDR1 is LGHDT and CDR2 is YNNKEL (reference sequence). The CDR3 consists of 18 residues. V lost 4 bases to trimming and J lost 0 bases, with 18 bases between them. The CDR3: CASSPRAPALATNEKLFF. The CDR3 region has the DNA TGTGCCAGCAGCCCTCGGGCCCCCGCGCTTGCAACTAATGAAAAACTGTTTTTT.

CDR3 bases: TGCGCCAGCAGCAAGGGACTAGTGGGATACCAAGAGACCCAGTACTTC. Its protein is CASSKGLVGYQETQYF. The gene calls are TRBV5-1 and TRBJ2-5; 8 nucleotides align to TRBD2. V was clipped by 4 bases and J by 0 bases; unmatched bases: 8. Germline lookup yields CDR1 SGHRS and CDR2 YFSETQ. The CDR3 is made up of 16 amino acids.

This chain connects TRBV27 to TRBJ2-3; D tentatively reads TRBD1 or TRBD2 (5 bases each). CDR1 is MNHEY and CDR2 is SMNVEV in the germline V gene (reference sequence). The CDR3 is 15 residues long. Between the trimmed V and J ends, which lost 6 bases and 2 bases, there was a span of 15 bases. Here the CDR3 reads CASSLFWDLTDTQYF. The CDR3 DNA sequence: TGTGCCAGCAGCCTTTTTTGGGACCTCACAGATACGCAGTATTTT.

V gene TRBV28 combines with J gene TRBJ2-1, with 7 bases lining up with TRBD2. Looked up from germline, CDR1 is MDHEN and CDR2 is SYDVKM. After removal of 6 bases from V and 4 bases from J, the junction contained 9 bases not matched to a gene. This CDR3 region has 15 residues. The CDR3 protein is CASRTERGVYNEQFF. In nucleotides, the CDR3 is TGTGCCAGCAGAACTGAGCGGGGTGTTTACAATGAGCAGTTCTTC.

The CDR3 DNA sequence: TGTGCCAGCAGTTCGGACTTTTACGAGCAGTACTTC. It is translated as CASSSDFYEQYF. The chain links TRBV12-3 or TRBV12-4 to TRBJ2-7; the D gene is possibly TRBD2 (5 bases). Trimming stripped 4 bases from V and 4 bases from J, with 8 bases between. The CDR3 sequence is 12 residues long.

The rearrangement joins TRBV5-4 to TRBJ2-5; TRBD1 is a possible D gene (5 bases). Germline CDR1 is SGHNT and CDR2 is YYREEE (reference sequence). V was trimmed by 4 bases and J by 0 bases, leaving 13 bases between them. The CDR3 is made up of 15 amino acids. The CDR3 DNA sequence: TGTGCCAGCAGCGAGGAGACAGTTAACCAAGAGACCCAGTACTTC. Its protein is CASSEETVNQETQYF.

The V and J genes are TRBV5-6 and TRBJ2-7, with 9 bases matching TRBD2. Germline V gene sequence: CDR1 SGHDT, CDR2 YYEEEE. V lost 4 bases and J lost 2; bases outside the gene matches: 4. The CDR3 is 14 amino acids. The CDR3, as DNA: TGTGCCAGCAGCGTGCGCGGGAGGGCCTACGAGCAGTACTTC. This encodes CASSVRGRAYEQYF.

V usage is TRBV5-1 and J usage is TRBJ2-1; D is possibly TRBD2 (6 bases). The CDR3 runs to 14 residues. Trimming took off 4 bases at V and 1 base at J, with 9 bases between the two ends. In germline, CDR1 is SGHRS, CDR2 YFSETQ. The chain's CDR3 is CASSVEGSYNEQFF. As DNA, the CDR3 is TGCGCCAGCAGCGTGGAGGGTTCCTACAATGAGCAGTTCTTC.

Comment on this clone: This sample includes further DNA sequences coding for the same CDR3. This chain's CDR3 is CASSPSYEQYF. CDR3 in DNA: TGTGCCAGCAGCCCGAGCTACGAGCAGTACTTC. The rearrangement uses TRBV12-3 or TRBV12-4 and TRBJ2-7; D gene ambiguous. The germline V and J ends were trimmed by 6 bases and 3 bases, with 6 bases remaining between them. The CDR3 spans 11 residues.

The gene calls are TRBV5-1 and TRBJ2-7; TRBD2 agrees at 14 bases. Trimming cost V 4 bases and J 6 bases; bases outside gene matches: 18. CDR3 length equals 19 residues. Germline values: CDR1 SGHRS, CDR2 YFSETQ. This chain's CDR3 is CASSPGLAGAREIMSEQYF. CDR3 nucleotide sequence: TGCGCCAGCAGCCCGGGACTAGCGGGAGCTCGAGAAATAATGTCCGAGCAGTACTTC.

This clone has just one count. This chain connects TRBV5-5 to TRBJ2-7, with 7 bases aligning to TRBD1. Unmatched junction bases numbered 6, after V lost 0 bases and J lost 3 bases. The CDR3 contains 15 residues. The V gene's germline CDR1 is SGHKS and CDR2 YYEKEE (reference sequence). The CDR3 nucleotides read TGTGCCAGCAGCTTGGAGACAGGGAACTTCTACGAGCAGTACTTC. It codes for CASSLETGNFYEQYF.

The genes are TRBV7-9 and TRBJ2-4; D is unresolved. The V end lost 3 bases, the J end lost 12 bases, and 18 bases lay between the germline ends. This CDR3 is built from 14 residues. Per the germline V gene, CDR1 is SEHNR and CDR2 is FQNEAQ (reference sequence). CDR3 region: CASSFSTGVGTQYF. CDR3 coding DNA: TGTGCCAGCAGCTTCTCCACTGGGGTTGGTACTCAGTACTTC.

This clone was counted only a few times. V and J are TRBV7-6 and TRBJ2-7; 13 nucleotides align to TRBD2. The CDR3 is made up of 19 amino acids. V gave up 0 bases and J gave up 3 bases; unmatched junction bases: 11. Per germline, CDR1 SGHVS and CDR2 FNYEAQ. This CDR3 is CASSLATGLAGLAGYEQYF. The CDR3 DNA sequence: TGTGCCAGCAGCTTAGCGACGGGACTAGCGGGACTGGCGGGCTACGAGCAGTACTTC.

V gene TRBV7-9 combines with J gene TRBJ2-3; D may be TRBD1 (5 bases). Germline lookup yields CDR1 SEHNR and CDR2 FQNEAQ (reference sequence). The germline V and J ends were trimmed by 4 bases and 0 bases, with 14 bases remaining between them. This CDR3 is built from 16 residues. CDR3 bases: TGTGCCAGCAGCTCCCCGACAGACTTAAGCACAGATACGCAGTATTTT. Amino acids: CASSSPTDLSTDTQYF.

The V and J genes are TRBV18 and TRBJ2-1; D not certain. V was trimmed by 2 bases and J by 7 bases, leaving 12 bases between them. CDR3 size: 14 residues. Germline loops: CDR1 KGHSH, CDR2 LQKENI. CDR3 nucleotides: TGTGCCAGCTCACCAAGGTCTAGTCGGAATGAGCAGTTCTTC. This encodes CASSPRSSRNEQFF.

The rearrangement uses TRBV4-3 and TRBJ1-2; the D is unclear. V gave up 0 bases and J gave up 8 bases, with 10 bases separating them. The CDR3 is 13 amino acids. Germline V gives CDR1 LGHNA, CDR2 YSLEER. The CDR3 reads CASSQEYVGGYTF. Written as DNA, the CDR3 is TGCGCCAGCAGCCAAGAGTACGTAGGGGGCTACACCTTC.

V usage is TRBV9 and J usage is TRBJ2-5; 7 bases agree with TRBD2. J lost 5 bases, V lost 3 bases, and 7 bases had no gene match. From germline, CDR1 is SGDLS and CDR2 YYNGEE. The CDR3 is 14 amino acids. The CDR3 region has the DNA TGTGCCAGCAGCGAGTCGGGAGGAAAGGAGACCCAGTACTTC. It specifies CASSESGGKETQYF.

This rearrangement joins TRBV15 to TRBJ1-1; D is uncertain. The CDR3 consists of 15 residues. CDR1 is LNHNV and CDR2 is YYDKDF in the germline V gene (reference sequence). V lost 5 bases and J lost 0, with 13 bases in between. The CDR3 coding sequence is TGTGCCACCAGCTCACACAGAGCGCTGAACACTGAAGCTTTCTTT. Protein sequence: CATSSHRALNTEAFF. The full variable domain, completed using reference TRBV15 and TRBJ1-1, is DAMVIQNPRYQVTQFGKPVTLSCSQTLNHNVMYWYQQKSSQAPKLLFHYYDKDFNNEADTPDNFQSRRPNTSFCFLDIRSPGLGDTAMYLCATSSHRALNTEAFFGQGTRLTVV.

This chain joins TRBV28 and TRBJ2-2, with unresolved D. V lost 1 base to trimming and J lost 7 bases, with 10 bases between them. Germline V CDR1 and CDR2: MDHEN, SYDVKM. The CDR3 runs to 14 residues. The CDR3 region is CASSLSGQGGELFF. CDR3 DNA sequence: TGTGCCAGCAGTTTATCCGGTCAAGGCGGGGAGCTGTTTTTT.

The chain carries TRBV4-1 and TRBJ2-2; 7 bases align to TRBD1. Germline loops: CDR1 MGHRA, CDR2 YSYEKL. The J segment lost 5 bases and the V segment lost 6 bases, leaving 18 bases of the junction unmatched. There are 18 residues in the CDR3. The CDR3 sequence is CASSPYLIDREATGELFF. The CDR3 nucleotides read TGCGCCAGCAGTCCATATCTCATTGACAGGGAAGCAACCGGGGAGCTGTTTTTT.

This clone has just one count. This chain uses TRBV18 with TRBJ2-1; D possibly corresponds to TRBD1 (6 bases). V dropped 4 bases and J dropped 0 bases, with 16 bases sitting between them. Germline CDR1 reads KGHSH; CDR2 reads LQKENI. This CDR3 is 17 amino acids long. In DNA form, the CDR3 reads TGTGCCAGCTCACGCGAAAACAGGGTGAGCTCCTACAATGAGCAGTTCTTC. Translation gives CASSRENRVSSYNEQFF.

There are a few counts of this clone. The chain joins TRBV12-5 to TRBJ1-5, with 8 nucleotides matching TRBD1. The V gene's germline CDR1 is LGHNT and CDR2 FRNRAP. V was clipped by 1 base and J by 4 bases; unmatched bases: 3. The CDR3 runs 15 residues. CDR3 region: CASGLADRANQPQHF. Here the CDR3 DNA reads TGTGCTAGTGGTTTGGCGGACAGGGCGAATCAGCCCCAGCATTTT. Full variable domain (outside the CDR3, taken from reference TRBV12-5 and TRBJ1-5): DARVTQTPRHKVTEMGQEVTMRCQPILGHNTVFWYRQTMMQGLELLAYFRNRAPLDDSGMPKDRFSAEMPDATLATLKIQPSEPRDSAVYFCASGLADRANQPQHFGDGTRLSIL.

The chain has TRBV28 and TRBJ1-2, with 12 bases lining up with TRBD1. J was trimmed by 7 bases and V by 6 bases; bases with no gene match: 12. This CDR3 has 16 amino acids. Germline loops: CDR1 MDHEN, CDR2 SYDVKM. The CDR3 here is CASRSSTGTGGRGYTF. Written as DNA, the CDR3 is TGTGCCAGCAGATCCTCCACTGGGACAGGGGGCCGTGGCTACACCTTC.

The chain has TRBV21-1 and TRBJ2-1. TRBV21-1 is reported as a pseudogene. CDR3 size: 18 residues. The CDR3, as DNA: TGTGCCAGCAGCAAGAGGGGTAGCGCGATAAGCTCCTACAATGAGCAGTTCTTC. This sequence encodes CASSKRGSAISSYNEQFF.

This clone was picked up one time. This rearrangement joins TRBV3-1 (or the pseudogene TRBV3-2) to TRBJ2-3; D possibly corresponds to TRBD2 (6 bases). V was trimmed by 4 bases and J by 1 base, leaving 15 bases between them. Germline CDR1 LGHDT, CDR2 YNNKEL (reference sequence). The CDR3 length is 16 residues. CDR3 region: CASSRRSGEGTDTQYF. DNA for the CDR3: TGTGCCAGCAGCCGGAGGTCGGGAGAGGGCACAGATACGCAGTATTTT.

This sequence joins TRBV9 and TRBJ2-2, with 7 bases lining up with TRBD1. This CDR3 comprises 15 residues. Looked up from germline, CDR1 is SGDLS and CDR2 is YYNGEE. V lost 3 bases and J lost 3; bases outside the gene matches: 5. The CDR3 nucleotides read TGTGCCAGCAGCGCGACGGGACAGCACACCGGGGAGCTGTTTTTT. Translation: CASSATGQHTGELFF.

This clone has a single count. The rearrangement joins TRBV29-1 to TRBJ1-1; D perhaps matches TRBD1 (5 bases). This CDR3 spans 12 amino acids. V shed 7 bases and J shed 0 bases, with 9 bases lying between them. CDR1 and CDR2 from the germline V gene are SQVTM and ANQGSEA. CDR3 DNA sequence: TGCAGCGGACAACAGGTGAACACTGAAGCTTTCTTT. Amino acids: CSGQQVNTEAFF.